The following is a T cell receptor beta chain sequence with its context. Its specificity is unknown. Investigators reverse transcribed all isolated RNA, so they sequenced expressed TCRB transcripts. Libraries were prepared by immunoSEQ multiplex PCR; TCRdb keeps only in-frame clonotypes and omits some of them. The table records 600,000 to 700,000 clones, around 11% of them present only once. This specimen comes from a study of beta chain features in type 1 diabetes. Looking at the study overall: Summed over all samples, the examined sorted cells came to 95 million to 130 million. Regarding the study as a whole: The study notes PCR might favor shorter templates equally in patients and controls. Researchers report that Type 1 diabetes patients had moderately but significantly shorter TCRB CDR3s across all four CD4+ subsets. Here, the possible influence of HLA type (on TCRB rearrangement) remained unresolved.

A sort by CD45RO/CCR7/CD25/CD127/CD95/CD27 yielded CD4+ naive, central memory, regulatory and stem cell-like memory cells. The TCR sequence derives from a young man with type 1 diabetes. Sequencing was done on a sample of naive CD4+ T cells from blood.

The DNA of the CDR3 is TGCGCCAGCAGCTTGGTGGCTAGCGGGGCTACAGATACGCAGTATTTT. This translates into CASSLVASGATDTQYF. The genes are TRBV5-1 and TRBJ2-3, with TRBD2 matching 9 bases. In germline, CDR1 is SGHRS, CDR2 YFSETQ. This CDR3 is 16 amino acids long. J gave up 3 bases and V 0 bases, and 5 bases lay outside the gene matches.